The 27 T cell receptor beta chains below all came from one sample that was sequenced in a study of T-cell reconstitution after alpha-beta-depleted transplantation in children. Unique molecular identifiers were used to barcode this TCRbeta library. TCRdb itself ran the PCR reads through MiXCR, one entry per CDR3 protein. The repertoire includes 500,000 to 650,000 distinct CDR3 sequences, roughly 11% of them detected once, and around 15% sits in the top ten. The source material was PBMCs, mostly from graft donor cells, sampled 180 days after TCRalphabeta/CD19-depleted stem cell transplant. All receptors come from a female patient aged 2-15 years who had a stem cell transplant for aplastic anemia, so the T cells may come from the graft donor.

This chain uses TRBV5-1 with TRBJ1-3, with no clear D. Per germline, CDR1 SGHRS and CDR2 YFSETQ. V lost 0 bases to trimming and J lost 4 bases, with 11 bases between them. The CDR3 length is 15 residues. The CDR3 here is CASSLEARNGNTIYF. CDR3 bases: TGCGCCAGCAGCTTGGAGGCCAGGAACGGAAACACCATATATTTT. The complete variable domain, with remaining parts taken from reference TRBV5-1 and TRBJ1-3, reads KAGVTQTPRYLIKTRGQQVTLSCSPISGHRSVSWYQQTPGQGLQFLFEYFSETQRNKGNFPGRFSGRQFSNSRSEMNVSTLELGDSALYLCASSLEARNGNTIYFGEGSWLTVV.

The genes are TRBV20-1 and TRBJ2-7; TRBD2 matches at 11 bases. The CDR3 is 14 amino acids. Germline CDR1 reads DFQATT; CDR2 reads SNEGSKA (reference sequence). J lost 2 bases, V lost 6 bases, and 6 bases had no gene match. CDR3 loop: CSADLAGGTYEQYV. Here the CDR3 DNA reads TGCAGTGCGGATCTAGCGGGAGGCACCTACGAGCAGTACGTC.

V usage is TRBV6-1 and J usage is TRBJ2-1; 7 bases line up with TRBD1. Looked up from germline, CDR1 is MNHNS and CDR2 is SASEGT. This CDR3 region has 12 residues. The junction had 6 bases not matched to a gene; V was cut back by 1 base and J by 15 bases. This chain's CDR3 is CASSEGSGGRFF. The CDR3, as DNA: TGTGCCAGCAGTGAAGGGTCAGGGGGTCGGTTCTTC.

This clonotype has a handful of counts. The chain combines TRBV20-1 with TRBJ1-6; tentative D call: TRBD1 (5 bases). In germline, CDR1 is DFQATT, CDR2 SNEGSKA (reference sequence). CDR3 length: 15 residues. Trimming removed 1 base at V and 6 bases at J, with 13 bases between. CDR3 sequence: CSARGTPGSNSPLHF. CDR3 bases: TGCAGTGCTAGAGGGACACCCGGGAGTAATTCACCCCTCCACTTT.

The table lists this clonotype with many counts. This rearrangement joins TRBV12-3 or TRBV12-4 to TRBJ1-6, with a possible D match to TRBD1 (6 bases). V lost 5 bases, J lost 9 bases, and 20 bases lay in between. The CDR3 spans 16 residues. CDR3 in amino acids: CASSGQQASMGSPLHF. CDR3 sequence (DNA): TGTGCCAGCAGTGGACAGCAAGCCTCGATGGGTTCACCCCTCCACTTT.

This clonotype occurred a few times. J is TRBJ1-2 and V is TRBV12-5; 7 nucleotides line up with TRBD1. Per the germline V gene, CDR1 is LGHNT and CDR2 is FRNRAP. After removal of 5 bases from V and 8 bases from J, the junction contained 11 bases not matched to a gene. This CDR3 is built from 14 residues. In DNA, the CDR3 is TGTGCTAGTGGTCACGGGACAGCCGGGAGCGGCTACACCTTC. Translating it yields CASGHGTAGSGYTF.

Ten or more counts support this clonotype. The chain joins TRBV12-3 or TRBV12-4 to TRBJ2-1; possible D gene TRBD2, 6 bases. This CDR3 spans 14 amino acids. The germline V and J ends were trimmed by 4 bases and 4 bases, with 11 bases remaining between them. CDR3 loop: CASSSAGTYNEQFF. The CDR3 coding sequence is TGTGCCAGCAGTTCGGCCGGGACTTACAATGAGCAGTTCTTC.

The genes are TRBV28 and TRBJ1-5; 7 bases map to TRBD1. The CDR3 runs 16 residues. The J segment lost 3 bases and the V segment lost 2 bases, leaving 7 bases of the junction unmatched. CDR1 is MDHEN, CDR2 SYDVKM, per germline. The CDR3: CASSLPAGGLNQPQHF. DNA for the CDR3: TGTGCCAGCAGTTTACCTGCAGGGGGGCTCAATCAGCCCCAGCATTTT.

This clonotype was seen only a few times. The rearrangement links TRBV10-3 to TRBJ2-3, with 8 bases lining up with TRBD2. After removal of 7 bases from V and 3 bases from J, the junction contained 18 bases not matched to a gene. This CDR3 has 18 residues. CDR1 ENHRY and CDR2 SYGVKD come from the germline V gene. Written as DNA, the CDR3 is TGTGCCATCACCTCACGGGAGGGATTGAGCGGGAGTACAGATACGCAGTATTTT. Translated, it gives CAITSREGLSGSTDTQYF.

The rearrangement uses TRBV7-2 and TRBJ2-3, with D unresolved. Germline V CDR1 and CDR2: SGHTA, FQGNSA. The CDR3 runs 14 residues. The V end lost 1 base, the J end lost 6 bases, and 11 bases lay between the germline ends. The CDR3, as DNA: TGTGCCAGCAGCTTAGTGGTGGGGTTGGATACGCAGTATTTT. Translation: CASSLVVGLDTQYF. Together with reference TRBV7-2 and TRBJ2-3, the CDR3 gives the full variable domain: GAGVSQSPSNKVTEKGKDVELRCDPISGHTALYWYRQSLGQGLEFLIYFQGNSAPDKSGLPSDRFSAERTGGSVSTLTIQRTQQEDSAVYLCASSLVVGLDTQYFGPGTRLTVL.

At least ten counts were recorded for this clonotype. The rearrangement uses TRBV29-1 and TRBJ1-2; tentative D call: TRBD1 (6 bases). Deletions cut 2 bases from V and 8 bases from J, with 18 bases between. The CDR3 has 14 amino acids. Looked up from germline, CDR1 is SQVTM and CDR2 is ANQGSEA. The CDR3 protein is CSVEPGAGSLGYTF. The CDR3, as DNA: TGCAGCGTTGAACCAGGGGCCGGGTCGTTAGGCTACACCTTC.

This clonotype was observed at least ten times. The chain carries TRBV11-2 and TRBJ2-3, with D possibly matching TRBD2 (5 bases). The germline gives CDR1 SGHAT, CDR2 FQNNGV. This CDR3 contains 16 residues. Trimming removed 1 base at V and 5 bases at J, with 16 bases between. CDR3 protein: CASSLGIAPEGDTQYF. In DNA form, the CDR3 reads TGTGCCAGCAGCTTAGGTATAGCCCCCGAGGGAGATACGCAGTATTTT.

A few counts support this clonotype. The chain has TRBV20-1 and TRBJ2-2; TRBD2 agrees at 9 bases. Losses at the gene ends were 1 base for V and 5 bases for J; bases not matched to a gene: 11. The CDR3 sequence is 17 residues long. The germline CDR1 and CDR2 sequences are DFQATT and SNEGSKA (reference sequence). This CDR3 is CSARVAPAGGGTGELFF. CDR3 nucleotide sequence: TGCAGTGCTAGAGTAGCCCCAGCGGGAGGCGGAACCGGGGAGCTGTTTTTT.

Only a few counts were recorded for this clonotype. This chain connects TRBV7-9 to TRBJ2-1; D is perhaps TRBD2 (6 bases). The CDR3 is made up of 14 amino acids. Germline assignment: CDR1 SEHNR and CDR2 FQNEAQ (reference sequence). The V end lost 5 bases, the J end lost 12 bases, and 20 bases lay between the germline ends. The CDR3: CASSLRGVRFSQFF. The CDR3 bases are TGTGCCAGCAGCCTGCGGGGTGTTAGGTTTTCGCAGTTCTTC.

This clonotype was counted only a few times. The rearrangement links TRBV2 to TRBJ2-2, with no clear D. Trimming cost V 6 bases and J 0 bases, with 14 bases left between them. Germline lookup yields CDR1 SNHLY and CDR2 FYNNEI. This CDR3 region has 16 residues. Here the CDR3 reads CASRNVYFTNTGELFF. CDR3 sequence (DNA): TGTGCCAGCAGGAATGTTTATTTCACGAACACCGGGGAGCTGTTTTTT. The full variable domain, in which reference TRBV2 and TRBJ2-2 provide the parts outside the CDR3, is EPEVTQTPSHQVTQMGQEVILRCVPISNHLYFYWYRQILGQKVEFLVSFYNNEISEKSEIFDDQFSVERPDGSNFTLKIRSTKLEDSAMYFCASRNVYFTNTGELFFGEGSRLTVL.

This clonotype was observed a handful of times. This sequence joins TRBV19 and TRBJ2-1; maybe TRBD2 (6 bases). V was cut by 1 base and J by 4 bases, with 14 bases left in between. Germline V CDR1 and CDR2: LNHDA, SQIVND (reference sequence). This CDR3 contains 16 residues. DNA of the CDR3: TGTGCCAGTAGTATAGTACCGGCGGGATATTACAATGAGCAGTTCTTC. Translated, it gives CASSIVPAGYYNEQFF.

The CDR3 loop is CATSPTYGGPDTQYF. The CDR3 nucleotides read TGTGCCACCAGCCCGACCTACGGGGGGCCAGATACGCAGTATTTT. The rearrangement links TRBV15 to TRBJ2-3, with D possibly TRBD2 on 7 matching bases. The germline V gene encodes CDR1 LNHNV and CDR2 YYDKDF (reference sequence). With 5 bases removed from V and 4 bases from J, the gap between germline ends came to 16 bases. This CDR3 spans 15 amino acids.

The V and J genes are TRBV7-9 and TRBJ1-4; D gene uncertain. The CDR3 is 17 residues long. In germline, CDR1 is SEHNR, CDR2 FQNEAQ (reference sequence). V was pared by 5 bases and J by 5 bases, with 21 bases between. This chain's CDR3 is CASSDRSARWENEKLFF. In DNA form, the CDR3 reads TGTGCCAGCAGCGACCGAAGCGCACGTTGGGAAAATGAAAAACTGTTTTTT.

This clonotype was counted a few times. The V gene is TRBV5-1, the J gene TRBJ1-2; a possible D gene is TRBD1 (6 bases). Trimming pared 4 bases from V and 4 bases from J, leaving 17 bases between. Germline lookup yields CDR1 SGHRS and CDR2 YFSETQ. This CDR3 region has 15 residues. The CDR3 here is CASSDDRYRLYGYTF. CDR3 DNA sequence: TGCGCCAGCAGCGACGACAGGTACCGGCTCTATGGCTACACCTTC. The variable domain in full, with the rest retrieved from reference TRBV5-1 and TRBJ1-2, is KAGVTQTPRYLIKTRGQQVTLSCSPISGHRSVSWYQQTPGQGLQFLFEYFSETQRNKGNFPGRFSGRQFSNSRSEMNVSTLELGDSALYLCASSDDRYRLYGYTFGSGTRLTVV.

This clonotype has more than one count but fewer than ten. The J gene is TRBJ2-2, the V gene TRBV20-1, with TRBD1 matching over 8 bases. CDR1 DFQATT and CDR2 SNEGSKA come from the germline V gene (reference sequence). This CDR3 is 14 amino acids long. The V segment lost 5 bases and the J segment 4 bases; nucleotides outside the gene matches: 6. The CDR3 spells CSACRTGSTGELFF. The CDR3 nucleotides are TGCAGTGCTTGCCGGACAGGGAGCACCGGGGAGCTGTTTTTT.

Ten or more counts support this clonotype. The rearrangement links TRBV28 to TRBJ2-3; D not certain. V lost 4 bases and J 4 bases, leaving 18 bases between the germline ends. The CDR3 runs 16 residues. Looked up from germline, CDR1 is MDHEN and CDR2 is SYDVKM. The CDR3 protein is CASSSPGRSRPDTQYF. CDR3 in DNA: TGTGCCAGCAGTTCCCCTGGGCGATCACGTCCAGATACGCAGTATTTT.

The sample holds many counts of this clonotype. The CDR3 is CASGFETGGDYGYTF. DNA for the CDR3: TGTGCTAGTGGTTTCGAGACAGGGGGCGACTATGGCTACACCTTC. This chain joins TRBV12-5 and TRBJ1-2; 10 nucleotides align to TRBD1. The CDR3 has 15 amino acids. CDR1 and CDR2 (germline): LGHNT, FRNRAP. V shed 3 bases, J shed 3 bases, and the junction held 4 bases outside the gene matches. Looking up the rest from reference TRBV12-5 and TRBJ1-2 gives the full variable domain: DARVTQTPRHKVTEMGQEVTMRCQPILGHNTVFWYRQTMMQGLELLAYFRNRAPLDDSGMPKDRFSAEMPDATLATLKIQPSEPRDSAVYFCASGFETGGDYGYTFGSGTRLTVV.

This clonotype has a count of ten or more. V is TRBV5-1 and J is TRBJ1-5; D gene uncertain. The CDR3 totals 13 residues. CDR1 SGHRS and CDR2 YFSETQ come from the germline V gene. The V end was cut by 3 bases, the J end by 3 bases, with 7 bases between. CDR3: CASSSGNNQPQHF. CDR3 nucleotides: TGCGCCAGCAGCTCGGGCAACAATCAGCCCCAGCATTTT.

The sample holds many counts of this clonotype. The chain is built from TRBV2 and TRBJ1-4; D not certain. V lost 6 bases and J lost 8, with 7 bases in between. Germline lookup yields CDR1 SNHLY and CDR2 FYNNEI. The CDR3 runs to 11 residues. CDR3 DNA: TGTGCCAGCAGATATAGCGAAAAACTGTTTTTT. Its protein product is CASRYSEKLFF.

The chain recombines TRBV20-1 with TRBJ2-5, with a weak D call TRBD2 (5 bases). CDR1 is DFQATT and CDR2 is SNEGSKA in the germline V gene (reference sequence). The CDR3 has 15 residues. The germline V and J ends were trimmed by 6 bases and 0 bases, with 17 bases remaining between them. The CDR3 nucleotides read TGCAGTGCCGCACCGGGATTGGGATACCAAGAGACCCAGTACTTC. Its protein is CSAAPGLGYQETQYF.

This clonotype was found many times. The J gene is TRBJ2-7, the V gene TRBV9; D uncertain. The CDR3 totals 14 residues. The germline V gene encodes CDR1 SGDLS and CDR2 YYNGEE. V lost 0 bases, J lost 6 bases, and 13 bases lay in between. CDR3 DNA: TGTGCCAGCAGCGTAGCTACGGGCCCGCGCGAGCAGTACTTC. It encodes CASSVATGPREQYF. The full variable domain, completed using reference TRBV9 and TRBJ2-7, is DSGVTQTPKHLITATGQRVTLRCSPRSGDLSVYWYQQSLDQGLQFLIQYYNGEERAKGNILERFSAQQFPDLHSELNLSSLELGDSALYFCASSVATGPREQYFGPGTRLTVT.

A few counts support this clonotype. The CDR3 region has the DNA TGTGCCAGCAGCATTTTGGAGGGATACAATGAGCAGTTCTTC. Its protein product is CASSILEGYNEQFF. The chain uses TRBV7-9 and TRBJ2-1; a possible D gene is TRBD2 (6 bases). V was pared by 5 bases and J by 4 bases, with 12 bases between. The germline CDR1 and CDR2 sequences are SEHNR and FQNEAQ (reference sequence). This CDR3 contains 14 residues.